The present T cell receptor (beta chain) was sequenced within a study of T-cell reconstitution after alpha-beta-depleted transplantation in children. Findings and caveats of the study: Several hundred expanded graft clones reportedly were the source of alpha-beta T cells about two months after transplant. Diversity and T-cell counts at one year after transplant derived mostly from new T cells.

Unique molecular identifiers were built into the TCRbeta library. Each CDR3 protein gets one entry after TCRdb re-called the PCR reads with MiXCR. The data show hundreds of thousands of distinct CDR3 sequences, with about a quarter seen just once and roughly 2.7% held by the top ten. The table lists this clonotype with many counts. The antigen is undetermined. This CDR3 region has 14 residues. CDR1 and CDR2 from the germline V gene are MNHEY and SVGAGI. Trimming shortened V by 4 bases and J by 3 bases, and 10 bases separated the two germline ends. V usage is TRBV6-5 and J usage is TRBJ2-1, with D tentatively TRBD2 (6 bases). The sample here was PBMCs, taken before TCRalphabeta/CD19-depleted stem cell transplant. The source is a girl aged 2 to 10 with Fanconi anemia, due to receive a stem cell transplant. The CDR3 DNA sequence: TGTGCCAGCAGTTTCCAGGGAGGCTACAATGAGCAGTTCTTC. Translating gives CASSFQGGYNEQFF.